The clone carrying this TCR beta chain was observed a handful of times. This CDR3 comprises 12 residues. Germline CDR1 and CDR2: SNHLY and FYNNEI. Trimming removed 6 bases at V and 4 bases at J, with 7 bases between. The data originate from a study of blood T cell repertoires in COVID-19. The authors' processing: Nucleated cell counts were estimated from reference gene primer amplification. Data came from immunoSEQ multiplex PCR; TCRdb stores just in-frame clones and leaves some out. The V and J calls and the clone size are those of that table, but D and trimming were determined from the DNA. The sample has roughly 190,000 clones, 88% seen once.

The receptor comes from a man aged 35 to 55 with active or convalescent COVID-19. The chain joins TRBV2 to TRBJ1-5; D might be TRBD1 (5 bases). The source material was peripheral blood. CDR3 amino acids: CASSGGNQPQHF. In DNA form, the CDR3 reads TGTGCCAGCAGCGGGGGAAATCAGCCCCAGCATTTT.